Shown below are 18 T cell receptor beta chains from a single sample sequenced in a study of control samples from healthy donors and cancer patients (dated by TCRdb to 2020 to 2022). Preparation of the library involved the immunoSEQ multiplex PCR assay. Drawn from immuneACCESS, this table holds only the in-frame rearrangements with V and J called that TCRdb kept. Clones are partly lost; checked studies trace under half to an unresolved V gene and leave the rest unexplained. A total of around 84,000 clones appear in this sample, around 83% of them only once. 9.5% to 13% of the sample goes to the ten largest clones. The material sequenced was PBMCs. These receptors were obtained from a man aged 55 to 70 with head and neck cancer.

The chain uses TRBV27 and TRBJ2-1; D might be TRBD2 (5 bases). The CDR3 loop spans 16 amino acids. The germline gives CDR1 MNHEY, CDR2 SMNVEV (reference sequence). Trimming took 0 bases from V and 2 from J, leaving 11 bases between them. The CDR3 loop reads CASSLSEAAAYNEQFF. CDR3 nucleotide sequence: TGTGCCAGCAGTTTATCGGAAGCGGCCGCCTACAATGAGCAGTTCTTC.

The V and J genes are TRBV18 and TRBJ1-1; 11 bases are shared with TRBD1. Germline CDR1 KGHSH, CDR2 LQKENI. The CDR3 is 15 residues long. With V trimmed by 3 bases and J by 2 bases, 2 bases remained unmatched. The chain's CDR3 is CASSPGQGANTEAFF. CDR3 coding DNA: TGTGCCAGCTCACCTGGACAGGGGGCTAACACTGAAGCTTTCTTT.

This clone was counted a single time. CDR3 nucleotides: TGCGCCAGCAGAGGGGGAGGCGAAGAGACCCAGTACTTC. It codes for CASRGGGEETQYF. The chain recombines TRBV5-1 with TRBJ2-5; TRBD1 or TRBD2 may be the D gene (6 bases each). V lost 5 bases to trimming and J lost 3 bases, with 11 bases between them. The length of the CDR3 is 13 residues. In germline, CDR1 is SGHRS, CDR2 YFSETQ.

This chain connects TRBV2 to TRBJ2-7; D call uncertain. The V end lost 11 bases, the J end lost 0 bases, and 17 bases lay between the germline ends. Looked up from germline, CDR1 is SNHLY and CDR2 is FYNNEI. The CDR3 extends over 14 amino acids. This chain's CDR3 is CAAGSRDSSYEQYF. CDR3 DNA sequence: TGTGCCGCCGGTTCCAGAGATAGCTCCTACGAGCAGTACTTC.

There are a few counts of this clone. The genes are TRBV3-1 (or the pseudogene TRBV3-2) and TRBJ1-1; D possibly corresponds to TRBD1 (6 bases). Between the trimmed V and J ends, which lost 4 bases and 5 bases, there was a span of 11 bases. Per germline, CDR1 LGHDT and CDR2 YNNKEL (reference sequence). The CDR3 extends over 13 amino acids. This chain's CDR3 is CASSRRGGTEAFF. CDR3 nucleotide sequence: TGTGCCAGCAGCCGCCGAGGGGGAACTGAAGCTTTCTTT.

This chain connects TRBV29-1 to TRBJ2-1; TRBD1 is a possible D gene (6 bases). Trimming took 3 bases from V and 7 from J, leaving 10 bases between them. The CDR3 loop spans 12 amino acids. Germline CDR1 and CDR2: SQVTM and ANQGSEA. The CDR3 sequence: CSVDLGGNEQFF. The DNA for the CDR3 is TGCAGCGTTGACCTAGGGGGTAATGAGCAGTTCTTC.

The V gene is TRBV4-2, the J gene TRBJ2-3; 10 bases agree with TRBD2. J lost 7 bases, V lost 0 bases, and 7 bases had no gene match. CDR3 length: 16 residues. Looked up from germline, CDR1 is LGHNA and CDR2 is YNFKEQ. For the CDR3, the DNA is TGTGCCAGCAGCCAAGAGCCTAGCGGGAGTATAAATACGCAGTATTTT. It is translated as CASSQEPSGSINTQYF.

The J gene is TRBJ2-3, the V gene TRBV5-1, with TRBD2 matching 7 bases. The CDR3 contains 16 residues. J gave up 0 bases and V 0 bases, and 4 bases lay outside the gene matches. Germline V lookup: CDR1 SGHRS, CDR2 YFSETQ. CDR3 sequence: CASSLASGGSTDTQYF. The CDR3 nucleotides are TGCGCCAGCAGCTTGGCTAGCGGAGGGAGCACAGATACGCAGTATTTT.

This chain links TRBV6-5 with TRBJ1-3; D is uncertain. V was pared by 8 bases and J by 0 bases, with 5 bases between. Germline CDR1 reads MNHEY; CDR2 reads SVGAGI. The CDR3 consists of 12 residues. CDR3 amino acids: CASGTSGNTIYF. Written as DNA, the CDR3 is TGTGCCAGCGGAACCTCTGGAAACACCATATATTTT.

This CDR3 reads CASNTGYKFSGNTIYF. The CDR3 coding sequence is TGTGCCAGCAATACAGGGTACAAATTCTCTGGAAACACCATATATTTT. The V call is TRBV28, the J call TRBJ1-3, with D possibly matching TRBD1 (6 bases). The germline V and J ends were trimmed by 7 bases and 0 bases, with 16 bases remaining between them. The CDR3 runs to 16 residues. The germline gives CDR1 MDHEN, CDR2 SYDVKM.

The chain has TRBV5-1 and TRBJ1-2; D may be TRBD1 (6 bases). There are 13 residues in the CDR3. Germline values: CDR1 SGHRS, CDR2 YFSETQ. V gave up 0 bases and J gave up 6 bases, with 9 bases separating them. The CDR3 protein is CASSLARTDGYTF. In DNA, the CDR3 is TGCGCCAGCAGCTTGGCCCGGACAGATGGCTACACCTTC.

The chain employs TRBV18 and TRBJ2-1; 7 nucleotides match TRBD2. The CDR3 contains 16 residues. The V segment lost 3 bases and the J segment 4 bases; nucleotides outside the gene matches: 9. Germline CDR1 is KGHSH and CDR2 is LQKENI. This chain's CDR3 is CASSPPAGTGYNEQFF. CDR3 bases: TGTGCCAGCTCACCCCCAGCGGGGACGGGGTACAATGAGCAGTTCTTC.

CDR3 region: CATSSGTAYSNQPQHF. Here the CDR3 DNA reads TGTGCCACCAGCAGCGGGACAGCTTATAGCAATCAGCCCCAGCATTTT. V and J are TRBV15 and TRBJ1-5; 7 positions agree with TRBD1. The CDR3 sequence is 16 residues long. The ends lost 3 bases at V and 0 bases at J; junction bases unmatched: 5. Germline V gene sequence: CDR1 LNHNV, CDR2 YYDKDF (reference sequence).

The chain is built from TRBV28 and TRBJ2-7; the match to TRBD1 covers 7 bases. This CDR3 contains 12 residues. CDR1 MDHEN and CDR2 SYDVKM come from the germline V gene. J lost 9 bases, V lost 4 bases, and 6 bases had no gene match. Here the CDR3 DNA reads TGTGCCAGCAGTTATACAGGGGTCGGGCAGTACTTC. Translated: CASSYTGVGQYF.

V is TRBV18 and J is TRBJ2-1, with 14 bases fitting TRBD2. The length of the CDR3 is 18 residues. Germline trimming cut 0 bases from V and 4 bases from J; bases unmatched to any gene: 5. Germline loops: CDR1 KGHSH, CDR2 LQKENI. CDR3 residues: CASSPPGLAGGLYNEQFF. In DNA form, the CDR3 reads TGTGCCAGCTCACCACCAGGACTAGCGGGAGGTCTATACAATGAGCAGTTCTTC.

The chain links TRBV27 to TRBJ1-5; D might be TRBD1 (6 bases). Trimming took 6 bases from V and 9 from J, leaving 15 bases between them. Germline CDR1 MNHEY, CDR2 SMNVEV (reference sequence). The CDR3 contains 13 residues. The CDR3 DNA reads TGTGCCAGCAGCCCGGGGGCCCGGGGGCCCCAGCATTTT. It yields the protein CASSPGARGPQHF.

This rearrangement joins TRBV11-2 to TRBJ2-7; TRBD1 agrees at 9 bases. The CDR3 sequence is 15 residues long. Germline V gives CDR1 SGHAT, CDR2 FQNNGV. Losses at the gene ends were 4 bases for V and 1 base for J; bases not matched to a gene: 5. Written as DNA, the CDR3 is TGTGCCAGCAGCTCCGCCGGGACAGGGTCCTACGAGCAGTACTTC. Translated: CASSSAGTGSYEQYF.

J is TRBJ1-2 and V is TRBV3-1 (or the pseudogene TRBV3-2), with D unclear. This CDR3 has 13 residues. The germline V gene has CDR1 LGHDT and CDR2 YNNKEL (reference sequence). V lost 3 bases and J lost 0, with 5 bases in between. The CDR3 coding sequence is TGTGCCAGCAGCCAGATAGCTAACTATGGCTACACCTTC. Translated: CASSQIANYGYTF.